This passage covers 32 T cell receptor beta chains from one sample sequenced in a study of CD8+ T cells in alopecia areata. Extraction and reverse transcription of RNA yielded cDNA as the sequencing template. Profiled with immunoSEQ multiplex PCR; TCRdb holds only in-frame clones, not every one. This sample has over 150,000 clones, with 63% found just once. The material sequenced was CD4+ T cells sorted from blood, taken at week 0. The receptors shown here come from a human donor with alopecia areata.

V gene TRBV20-1 combines with J gene TRBJ2-5; TRBD2 aligns across 7 bases. Germline V gene data show CDR1 as DFQATT and CDR2 as SNEGSKA (reference sequence). There are 11 residues in the CDR3. This CDR3 reads CSPSGEETQYF. CDR3 in DNA: TGCAGCCCGAGCGGGGAAGAGACCCAGTACTTC.

This clone appeared a few times. The chain joins TRBV27 to TRBJ2-7, with 8 bases identical to TRBD1. Germline CDR1 MNHEY, CDR2 SMNVEV (reference sequence). The CDR3 extends over 14 amino acids. The V gene end was trimmed by 6 bases and the J gene end by 1 base; junction bases not matched to a gene: 5. The CDR3 DNA follows: TGTGCCAGCAGACCGGGACAGGTATCCTACGAGCAGTACTTC. It yields the protein CASRPGQVSYEQYF.

This sequence joins TRBV29-1 and TRBJ2-2, with a weak D call TRBD1 (5 bases). V lost 7 bases to trimming and J lost 4 bases, with 10 bases between them. Germline V CDR1 and CDR2: SQVTM, ANQGSEA. This CDR3 has 12 residues. CDR3 loop: CSGDTGTGELFF. CDR3 in DNA: TGCAGCGGGGATACAGGCACCGGGGAGCTGTTTTTT.

The table lists this clone with a few counts. The gene calls are TRBV20-1 and TRBJ2-7; D unresolved. With 7 bases removed from V and 1 base from J, the gap between germline ends came to 8 bases. There are 11 residues in the CDR3. The germline V gene has CDR1 DFQATT and CDR2 SNEGSKA (reference sequence). Written as DNA, the CDR3 is TGCAGTGGGACCGATTCCTACGAGCAGTACTTC. This gives the protein CSGTDSYEQYF.

The chain links TRBV7-3 to TRBJ1-5; D gene ambiguous. The CDR3 covers 16 residues. CDR1 is SGHTA and CDR2 is FQGTGA in the germline V gene. Trimming cost V 2 bases and J 7 bases, with 18 bases left between them. The chain's CDR3 is CASSLVGSLTAQPQHF. CDR3 sequence (DNA): TGTGCCAGCAGCTTAGTGGGGTCTCTTACTGCGCAGCCCCAGCATTTT.

V gene TRBV29-1 combines with J gene TRBJ2-1; 9 nucleotides match TRBD2. This CDR3 is built from 15 residues. V gave up 4 bases and J gave up 2 bases; unmatched junction bases: 6. The V gene's germline CDR1 is SQVTM and CDR2 ANQGSEA. The CDR3 DNA follows: TGCAGCGTTGGACATAGCGGGGGTCCCTACAATGAGCAGTTCTTC. Encoded protein: CSVGHSGGPYNEQFF.

The chain recombines TRBV29-1 with TRBJ1-2; D might be TRBD1 (5 bases). This CDR3 is 14 amino acids long. Germline V gene data show CDR1 as SQVTM and CDR2 as ANQGSEA. The V gene lost 4 bases and the J gene lost 4 bases, with 16 bases spanning the gap. The CDR3 nucleotides read TGCAGCGTTGGGAAGGGACCCGGGGCCTATGGCTACACCTTC. It codes for CSVGKGPGAYGYTF.

The chain combines TRBV4-3 with TRBJ2-2, with D perhaps matching TRBD1 (5 bases). Germline V gene data show CDR1 as LGHNA and CDR2 as YSLEER. The CDR3 runs to 16 residues. V shed 2 bases and J shed 2 bases, with 12 bases lying between them. CDR3 nucleotide sequence: TGCGCCAGCAGCCAACCTGCAGGGATAAACACCGGGGAGCTGTTTTTT. Protein product: CASSQPAGINTGELFF.

CDR3 region: CASSELGTSRETQYF. Here the CDR3 DNA reads TGTGCCAGCAGTGAACTCGGGACTAGTAGAGAGACCCAGTACTTC. V is TRBV2 and J is TRBJ2-5, with TRBD2 identical over 8 bases. Per germline, CDR1 SNHLY and CDR2 FYNNEI. The CDR3 totals 15 residues. V shed 2 bases and J 4 bases; nucleotides not matched to a gene: 6.

As for this clone: This sample also contains other DNA sequences that code for the same CDR3. V usage is TRBV5-1 and J usage is TRBJ1-1; TRBD1 matches at 7 bases. The CDR3 runs 15 residues. The trim removed 0 bases at V and 1 base at J, leaving 3 bases unmatched. Germline CDR1 and CDR2: SGHRS and YFSETQ. The CDR3 loop is CASSLGGTENTEAFF. The CDR3 region has the DNA TGCGCCAGCAGCTTGGGAGGGACAGAGAACACTGAAGCTTTCTTT.

This chain links TRBV29-1 with TRBJ2-3; TRBD2 matches at 8 bases. Germline CDR1 is SQVTM and CDR2 is ANQGSEA. V shed 4 bases, J shed 3 bases, and the junction held 9 bases outside the gene matches. The CDR3 runs 15 residues. CDR3 nucleotides: TGCAGCGTTGTAATCAGCGGGGGCTTAACAGATACGCAGTATTTT. It translates to CSVVISGGLTDTQYF.

Only one count was recorded for this clone. The V gene is TRBV19, the J gene TRBJ2-5, with D tentatively TRBD2 (7 bases). This CDR3 has 17 amino acids. Germline V gene lookup returns CDR1 LNHDA and CDR2 SQIVND (reference sequence). V lost 5 bases to trimming and J lost 3 bases, with 22 bases between them. CDR3 sequence (DNA): TGTGCCAGTAGTTCTCCTCGCGGGGGCGCAGGGGAAGAGACCCAGTACTTC. Translated: CASSSPRGGAGEETQYF.

This clone has just a few counts. The rearrangement links TRBV5-1 to TRBJ2-3; D call uncertain. In germline, CDR1 is SGHRS, CDR2 YFSETQ. CDR3 length: 15 residues. Trimming removed 1 base at V and 4 bases at J, with 13 bases between. CDR3 bases: TGCGCCAGCAGCTTGTCTCCGGGTCGGCCAGATACGCAGTATTTT. It yields the protein CASSLSPGRPDTQYF.

V gene TRBV14 combines with J gene TRBJ1-2; D is unresolved. The germline V and J ends were trimmed by 1 base and 4 bases, with 10 bases remaining between them. The CDR3 totals 14 residues. Germline assignment: CDR1 SGHDN and CDR2 FVKESK. DNA of the CDR3: TGTGCCAGCAGCCAAGCGCCAGGCCCCTATGGCTACACCTTC. This gives the protein CASSQAPGPYGYTF.

The rearrangement links TRBV29-1 to TRBJ2-3, with TRBD1 matching over 8 bases. The V segment lost 1 base and the J segment 5 bases; nucleotides outside the gene matches: 11. Germline V gene data show CDR1 as SQVTM and CDR2 as ANQGSEA. This CDR3 has 16 amino acids. The CDR3 coding sequence is TGCAGCGTTGAAGCATCCGCGGGACAGGTTGGAGATACGCAGTATTTT. Translating gives CSVEASAGQVGDTQYF.

This clone was seen a handful of times. The chain combines TRBV25-1 with TRBJ2-1; 10 nucleotides align to TRBD2. Germline trimming cut 9 bases from V and 0 bases from J; bases unmatched to any gene: 11. The CDR3 consists of 17 residues. Germline V gives CDR1 MGHDK, CDR2 SYGVNS. CDR3 sequence (DNA): TGTGCCAGTACTCCTAGCGGGGGTGCGAGCTCCTACAATGAGCAGTTCTTC. This sequence encodes CASTPSGGASSYNEQFF.

This chain links TRBV29-1 with TRBJ1-1; no definite D call. The V end was cut by 4 bases, the J end by 8 bases, with 8 bases between. CDR1 and CDR2 from the germline V gene are SQVTM and ANQGSEA. This CDR3 is built from 10 residues. This CDR3 reads CSVVGQEAFF. The CDR3 nucleotides read TGCAGCGTTGTTGGGCAAGAAGCTTTCTTT.

The J gene is TRBJ2-3, the V gene TRBV5-1; D ambiguous. The CDR3 runs 14 residues. Trimming left V 3 bases short and J 4 bases short, with 12 bases between. CDR1 SGHRS and CDR2 YFSETQ come from the germline V gene. The DNA for the CDR3 is TGCGCCAGCAGCTCTACTCGGAATGCAGATACGCAGTATTTT. It yields the protein CASSSTRNADTQYF.

This rearrangement joins TRBV4-3 to TRBJ1-2; D is unclear. Looked up from germline, CDR1 is LGHNA and CDR2 is YSLEER. V was shortened by 0 bases and J by 6 bases, with 14 bases between the two germline ends. This CDR3 comprises 15 residues. The CDR3 DNA sequence: TGCGCCAGCAGCCAAGATCCAGCCGGGAGGGATGGCTACACCTTC. Translated: CASSQDPAGRDGYTF.

V usage is TRBV30 and J usage is TRBJ1-2; 9 nucleotides line up with TRBD1. The length of the CDR3 is 14 residues. CDR1 and CDR2 from the germline V gene are GTSNPN and SVGIG (reference sequence). With 3 bases clipped from V and 4 bases from J, the junction kept 6 bases outside the gene matches. The CDR3 loop reads CAWRDRGEGYGYTF. Here the CDR3 DNA reads TGTGCCTGGAGAGACAGGGGGGAAGGCTATGGCTACACCTTC.

The chain has TRBV19 and TRBJ2-1, with 10 bases identical to TRBD1. V dropped 8 bases and J dropped 9; count of bases not matched to a gene: 10. Germline lookup yields CDR1 LNHDA and CDR2 SQIVND (reference sequence). The CDR3 length is 14 residues. This chain's CDR3 is CASAGTGEWGEQFF. DNA of the CDR3: TGTGCCAGTGCCGGGACAGGGGAATGGGGTGAGCAGTTCTTC.

The chain joins TRBV10-3 to TRBJ2-7; 7 bases agree with TRBD2. Trimming cost V 3 bases and J 0 bases; bases outside gene matches: 5. Germline lookup yields CDR1 ENHRY and CDR2 SYGVKD. The CDR3 length is 15 residues. The CDR3 DNA reads as TGTGCCATCAGTGATGGAGCGGGGAGCTCCTACGAGCAGTACTTC. Amino acid sequence: CAISDGAGSSYEQYF.

The chain has TRBV10-3 and TRBJ1-1; perhaps TRBD1 as D (5 bases). Germline-derived CDR1 and CDR2 are ENHRY and SYGVKD. V lost 8 bases, J lost 6 bases, and 16 bases lay in between. There are 13 residues in the CDR3. As DNA, the CDR3 is TGTGCCATCTCTGCGTACCAGGGCGCTGAAGCTTTCTTT. Encoded protein: CAISAYQGAEAFF.

The rearrangement uses TRBV29-1 and TRBJ1-2; TRBD1 might be the D (6 bases). The CDR3 sequence is 13 residues long. Trimming stripped 6 bases from V and 3 bases from J, with 14 bases between. From germline, CDR1 is SQVTM and CDR2 ANQGSEA. The CDR3: CSVVEGGDYGYTF. The CDR3 DNA is TGCAGCGTCGTCGAGGGGGGCGACTATGGCTACACCTTC.

The CDR3: CSGNRGRLETQYF. CDR3 nucleotide sequence: TGCAGCGGAAACAGGGGGCGGTTGGAGACCCAGTACTTC. The chain combines TRBV29-1 with TRBJ2-5; 9 bases align to TRBD1. The CDR3 is made up of 13 amino acids. Unmatched junction bases numbered 8, after V lost 7 bases and J lost 5 bases. CDR1 SQVTM and CDR2 ANQGSEA come from the germline V gene.

V gene TRBV29-1 combines with J gene TRBJ2-7, with a weak D call TRBD1 (5 bases). V gave up 4 bases and J gave up 5 bases, with 12 bases separating them. CDR3 size: 12 residues. Germline lookup yields CDR1 SQVTM and CDR2 ANQGSEA. CDR3 DNA sequence: TGCAGCGTTGGAGAAGGGGATAACGAGCAGTACTTC. Its translation is CSVGEGDNEQYF.

The chain links TRBV29-1 to TRBJ2-3; tentatively, D is TRBD2 (5 bases). Germline assignment: CDR1 SQVTM and CDR2 ANQGSEA. Trimming shortened V by 3 bases and J by 11 bases, and 12 bases separated the two germline ends. The CDR3 has 11 residues. Here the CDR3 reads CSVDRAEMQYF. The CDR3 DNA reads TGCAGCGTTGATCGAGCGGAGATGCAGTATTTT.

The V call is TRBV7-2, the J call TRBJ2-7; a weak D match, TRBD1 (6 bases). V dropped 1 base and J dropped 6 bases, with 10 bases sitting between them. The CDR3 extends over 13 amino acids. CDR1 SGHTA and CDR2 FQGNSA come from the germline V gene. DNA of the CDR3: TGTGCCAGCAGCTTAGGGTCAGGGGTCGAGCAGTACTTC. It is translated as CASSLGSGVEQYF.

The chain joins TRBV5-1 to TRBJ2-7; no reliable D call. The V gene lost 4 bases and the J gene lost 5 bases, with 22 bases spanning the gap. Germline V CDR1 and CDR2: SGHRS, YFSETQ. CDR3 size: 16 residues. CDR3 bases: TGCGCCAGCAGCCGTTCGGAGCTGGGGTTTCGGGACGAGCAGTACTTC. Protein product: CASSRSELGFRDEQYF.

The chain employs TRBV5-4 and TRBJ2-7; 10 nucleotides align to TRBD1. V dropped 0 bases and J dropped 7; count of bases not matched to a gene: 4. This CDR3 has 14 amino acids. Germline V gene sequence: CDR1 SGHNT, CDR2 YYREEE (reference sequence). The DNA of the CDR3 is TGTGCCAGCAGCTTGGCCGGGACAGGGGATGAGCAGTACTTC. Its protein is CASSLAGTGDEQYF.

The rearrangement uses TRBV9 and TRBJ2-4; D might be TRBD1 (6 bases). The CDR3 is 15 amino acids. In germline, CDR1 is SGDLS, CDR2 YYNGEE. The V end lost 3 bases, the J end lost 7 bases, and 17 bases lay between the germline ends. As DNA, the CDR3 is TGTGCCAGCAGCGCCGACCGGGACATGGGGAACATTCAGTACTTC. Amino acid sequence: CASSADRDMGNIQYF. The full variable domain, in which reference TRBV9 and TRBJ2-4 provide the parts outside the CDR3, is DSGVTQTPKHLITATGQRVTLRCSPRSGDLSVYWYQQSLDQGLQFLIQYYNGEERAKGNILERFSAQQFPDLHSELNLSSLELGDSALYFCASSADRDMGNIQYFGAGTRLSVL.

This chain uses TRBV5-6 with TRBJ2-3; D is ambiguous. Germline values: CDR1 SGHDT, CDR2 YYEEEE. The CDR3 has 13 amino acids. V lost 4 bases, J lost 3 bases, and 9 bases lay in between. The chain's CDR3 is CASSPRPTDTQYF. CDR3 coding DNA: TGTGCCAGCAGCCCGAGACCGACAGATACGCAGTATTTT.